Below are 4 T cell receptor beta chains sequenced from a single sample in a study of T-cell reconstitution after alpha-beta-depleted transplantation in children. Construction of the TCRbeta library involved unique molecular identifiers. TCRdb analysed the PCR reads with MiXCR anew, one entry per CDR3 protein. The table records fewer than 700,000 distinct CDR3 sequences, around 13% of them present only once. Specimen: PBMCs, mostly from graft donor cells, collected 360 days after TCRalphabeta/CD19-depleted stem cell transplant. The receptor source for this set is a male patient younger than 18 who had a stem cell transplant for acute myeloid leukemia, so the T cells may come from the graft donor.

This clonotype was observed a handful of times. The rearrangement uses TRBV14 and TRBJ1-1, with no clear D. V lost 7 bases and J 0 bases, leaving 18 bases between the germline ends. The CDR3 sequence is 16 residues long. The germline CDR1 and CDR2 sequences are SGHDN and FVKESK. CDR3 bases: TGTGCCAGCAATAAACTCGGACTGCTCATGAACACTGAAGCTTTCTTT. Its translation is CASNKLGLLMNTEAFF.

The chain employs TRBV5-4 and TRBJ2-3, with unresolved D. From germline, CDR1 is SGHNT and CDR2 YYREEE (reference sequence). The CDR3 consists of 15 residues. V shed 1 base and J shed 3 bases, with 12 bases lying between them. The CDR3 loop reads CASSLQQYGTDTQYF. CDR3 in DNA: TGTGCCAGCAGCTTGCAACAGTACGGGACAGATACGCAGTATTTT.

The chain combines TRBV12-3 or TRBV12-4 with TRBJ2-7; perhaps TRBD1 as D (6 bases). This CDR3 is built from 17 residues. V lost 2 bases, J lost 1 base, and 18 bases lay in between. Here the CDR3 DNA reads TGTGCCAGCAGTTTAAGGGCAGTGACAGGATTTTCCTACGAGCAGTACTTC. As protein: CASSLRAVTGFSYEQYF.

The rearrangement joins TRBV29-1 to TRBJ2-7; 7 nucleotides match TRBD1. Germline assignment: CDR1 SQVTM and CDR2 ANQGSEA. There are 13 residues in the CDR3. Trimming cost V 5 bases and J 5 bases; bases outside gene matches: 9. The CDR3, as DNA: TGCAGCGTTCTAAGGGACAGATCCCACGAGCAGTACTTC. Encoded protein: CSVLRDRSHEQYF.